Shown below are 17 T cell receptor beta chains from a single sample sequenced in a study of blood T cell repertoires in COVID-19. Repertoires were generated with immunoSEQ multiplex PCR, while TCRdb's copy carries only in-frame clones and drops some. Of tens of thousands of clones in the sample, 70% to 90% are singletons; the top ten hold around 1.3%. Sequences were obtained from peripheral blood. The receptors were sampled from a woman aged 60-75 years with acute or convalescent COVID-19.

The table lists this clone with a few counts. The gene calls are TRBV5-1 and TRBJ1-2; a possible D gene is TRBD1 (5 bases). CDR1 and CDR2 from the germline V gene are SGHRS and YFSETQ. V lost 1 base, J lost 8 bases, and 9 bases lay in between. The CDR3 is 12 amino acids. This chain's CDR3 is CASSLNRGGYTF. In DNA form, the CDR3 reads TGCGCCAGCAGCTTGAATCGGGGGGGCTACACCTTC.

The rearrangement joins TRBV6-5 to TRBJ1-6, with D unresolved. The V and J ends lost 8 bases and 9 bases respectively, with 14 bases between them. Looked up from germline, CDR1 is MNHEY and CDR2 is SVGAGI. The CDR3 consists of 13 residues. CDR3 sequence: CASRVSGISPLHF. CDR3 sequence (DNA): TGTGCCAGCCGGGTCTCCGGGATTTCACCCCTCCACTTT.

J is TRBJ2-1 and V is TRBV6-5; 7 bases match TRBD2. The CDR3 consists of 15 residues. Germline V CDR1 and CDR2: MNHEY, SVGAGI. Trimming removed 7 bases from V and 0 bases from J; junction bases left unmatched: 6. The CDR3 sequence: CASTRTRSSYNEQFF. CDR3 DNA sequence: TGTGCCAGCACCCGGACTAGGAGCTCCTACAATGAGCAGTTCTTC.

This clone has a handful of counts. The gene calls are TRBV25-1 and TRBJ1-2, with D possibly matching TRBD1 (5 bases). The CDR3 extends over 14 amino acids. V was shortened by 6 bases and J by 1 base, with 12 bases between the two germline ends. CDR1 and CDR2 (germline): MGHDK, SYGVNS. The CDR3 DNA sequence: TGTGCCAGCAGGGGTGGGGGGGATAACTATGGCTACACCTTC. Translated: CASRGGGDNYGYTF.

Note on this clone: Other DNA sequences in the sample encode the same CDR3. The gene calls are TRBV6-5 and TRBJ1-2; 10 nucleotides line up with TRBD1. After removal of 2 bases from V and 8 bases from J, the junction contained 5 bases not matched to a gene. The CDR3 runs 14 residues. CDR1 and CDR2 (germline): MNHEY, SVGAGI. DNA for the CDR3: TGTGCCAGCAGTTACGGGGACAGGGGTGGCGGCTACACCTTC. This gives the protein CASSYGDRGGGYTF.

The chain is built from TRBV5-8 and TRBJ2-5; D is possibly TRBD1 (6 bases). Between the trimmed V and J ends, which lost 2 bases and 5 bases, there was a span of 16 bases. This CDR3 has 15 amino acids. Germline V gene sequence: CDR1 SGHTS, CDR2 YDEGEE. The CDR3 DNA reads as TGTGCCAGCAGCTTTAGATCGGGGACACAGGAGACCCAGTACTTC. Translating it yields CASSFRSGTQETQYF.

The rearrangement joins TRBV7-9 to TRBJ1-1; tentatively, D is TRBD1 (5 bases). This CDR3 region has 15 residues. V was shortened by 2 bases and J by 1 base, with 11 bases between the two germline ends. Germline CDR1 SEHNR, CDR2 FQNEAQ (reference sequence). The CDR3 DNA is TGTGCCAGCAGCTTAAGGGGAAGTCCGAACACTGAAGCTTTCTTT. Amino acid sequence: CASSLRGSPNTEAFF.

The rearrangement joins TRBV18 to TRBJ1-1; D might be TRBD1 (5 bases). Germline CDR1 is KGHSH and CDR2 is LQKENI. Trimming removed 2 bases from V and 0 bases from J, with 16 bases in between. The CDR3 has 17 amino acids. CDR3 sequence reads: CASSPTQGLLMNTEAFF. DNA for the CDR3: TGTGCCAGCTCACCAACCCAGGGTCTTCTCATGAACACTGAAGCTTTCTTT.

The V gene is TRBV5-4, the J gene TRBJ2-1; 9 nucleotides agree with TRBD1. This CDR3 is 16 amino acids long. CDR1 and CDR2 (germline): SGHNT, YYREEE (reference sequence). Trimming at V came to 4 bases and at J to 6 bases, leaving 11 bases not matched to a gene. CDR3 sequence reads: CASSLSAGTGSNEQFF. The DNA for the CDR3 is TGTGCCAGCAGCCTGTCGGCCGGGACAGGGTCCAATGAGCAGTTCTTC.

The V gene is TRBV4-3, the J gene TRBJ2-3, with D possibly matching TRBD2 (6 bases). This CDR3 has 15 amino acids. Trimming removed 1 base at V and 6 bases at J, with 14 bases between. The germline gives CDR1 LGHNA, CDR2 YSLEER. The CDR3 here is CASSQAATRLDTQYF. In DNA, the CDR3 is TGCGCCAGCAGCCAAGCGGCGACTAGGCTTGATACGCAGTATTTT.

The chain joins TRBV6-1 to TRBJ1-6; TRBD1 matches at 8 bases. The V gene end was trimmed by 3 bases and the J gene end by 9 bases; junction bases not matched to a gene: 7. CDR1 and CDR2 from the germline V gene are MNHNS and SASEGT. This CDR3 is built from 15 residues. This CDR3 reads CASSDLQGVFSPLHF. For the CDR3, the DNA is TGTGCCAGCAGTGACCTACAGGGGGTATTTTCACCCCTCCACTTT.

The V and J genes are TRBV3-1 (or the pseudogene TRBV3-2) and TRBJ1-6; D not resolved. The V gene's germline CDR1 is LGHDT and CDR2 YNNKEL (reference sequence). The CDR3 loop spans 18 amino acids. The V gene lost 2 bases and the J gene lost 4 bases, with 18 bases spanning the gap. CDR3 amino acids: CASSQSMVFLGYNSPLHF. CDR3 nucleotides: TGTGCCAGCAGCCAATCCATGGTCTTCCTCGGGTATAATTCACCCCTCCACTTT.

The gene calls are TRBV5-1 and TRBJ1-4; D possibly corresponds to TRBD1 (6 bases). V shed 4 bases and J shed 5 bases, with 12 bases lying between them. The CDR3 is 14 amino acids. The V gene's germline CDR1 is SGHRS and CDR2 YFSETQ. CDR3: CASSLGGANEKLFF. The CDR3 region has the DNA TGCGCCAGCAGCCTCGGGGGGGCGAATGAAAAACTGTTTTTT.

The chain couples TRBV4-1 to TRBJ1-2; 8 bases match TRBD1. CDR1 is MGHRA and CDR2 is YSYEKL in the germline V gene. This CDR3 has 15 residues. V lost 0 bases, J lost 4 bases, and 4 bases stayed unmatched. The CDR3 bases are TGCGCCAGCAGCCAAGAGACAGGGGTCCTCTATGGCTACACCTTC. Protein sequence: CASSQETGVLYGYTF.

This rearrangement joins TRBV30 to TRBJ1-2, with D hard to call. The ends were cut back, 8 bases at V and 0 bases at J, with 7 bases in the middle. There are 11 residues in the CDR3. Per germline, CDR1 GTSNPN and CDR2 SVGIG (reference sequence). The CDR3 sequence is CALAANYGYTF. The CDR3 nucleotides read TGTGCCCTGGCAGCTAACTATGGCTACACCTTC.

V gene TRBV27 combines with J gene TRBJ2-3; 9 nucleotides line up with TRBD1. CDR1 is MNHEY, CDR2 SMNVEV, per germline (reference sequence). The CDR3 covers 14 residues. J lost 4 bases, V lost 6 bases, and 5 bases had no gene match. The CDR3 nucleotides are TGTGCCAGCAGGGACAGGGGTGGGGCAGATACGCAGTATTTT. Encoded protein: CASRDRGGADTQYF.

This clone was observed a single time. This sequence joins TRBV5-1 and TRBJ1-1; no definite D call. V was clipped by 0 bases and J by 8 bases, with 14 bases between them. This CDR3 contains 14 residues. Looked up from germline, CDR1 is SGHRS and CDR2 is YFSETQ. In DNA form, the CDR3 reads TGCGCCAGCAGCTTGGCCCCCAGGCCTGGGGAAGCTTTCTTT. This encodes CASSLAPRPGEAFF.